What follows are 26 T cell receptor beta chains derived from one specimen sequenced in a study of beta chain features in type 1 diabetes. General study points: Among patients with Type 1 diabetes, TCRB CDR3s were moderately but significantly shorter in every one of the four CD4+ subsets.

TCRB transcripts that were expressed got sequenced, as all of the isolated RNA had been reverse transcribed. The data were produced by immunoSEQ multiplex PCR, yet TCRdb's version contains in-frame clones alone and is incomplete. This table holds roughly 250,000 clones, about a fifth found once. Their specific antigens are unknown. Sample: naive CD4+ T cells from blood. The source is a woman in her thirties or forties with type 1 diabetes.

The chain is built from TRBV7-9 and TRBJ2-5; no clear D. Trimming took off 1 base at V and 4 bases at J, with 7 bases between the two ends. CDR1 and CDR2 (germline): SEHNR, FQNEAQ (reference sequence). The CDR3 extends over 13 amino acids. CDR3 protein: CASSLESGETQYF. Written as DNA, the CDR3 is TGTGCCAGCAGCTTAGAATCGGGAGAGACCCAGTACTTC.

The genes are TRBV29-1 and TRBJ1-1; D is possibly TRBD1 (6 bases). This CDR3 has 14 residues. V lost 1 base and J 3 bases, leaving 12 bases between the germline ends. Germline-derived CDR1 and CDR2 are SQVTM and ANQGSEA. Here the CDR3 reads CSVEVPGAYTEAFF. The CDR3 DNA is TGCAGCGTTGAAGTCCCAGGGGCCTACACTGAAGCTTTCTTT.

The chain is built from TRBV5-4 and TRBJ2-5; D is perhaps TRBD2 (5 bases). The germline V gene has CDR1 SGHNT and CDR2 YYREEE (reference sequence). The CDR3 runs to 13 residues. Deletions cut 2 bases from V and 5 bases from J, with 10 bases between. The CDR3 DNA follows: TGTGCCAGCAGCTTTGTAAGAGGGGAGACCCAGTACTTC. The encoded protein is CASSFVRGETQYF.

V gene TRBV14 combines with J gene TRBJ2-5; TRBD2 is a possible D gene (5 bases). The germline V gene encodes CDR1 SGHDN and CDR2 FVKESK. V lost 4 bases to trimming and J lost 5 bases, with 14 bases between them. This CDR3 region has 14 residues. The CDR3 DNA is TGTGCCAGCAGCCGTCTGGCGGGTCAGGAGACCCAGTACTTC. The encoded protein is CASSRLAGQETQYF.

A few counts support this clone. The rearrangement links TRBV25-1 to TRBJ2-3; 8 bases agree with TRBD2. Unmatched junction bases numbered 17, after V lost 3 bases and J lost 15 bases. In germline, CDR1 is MGHDK, CDR2 SYGVNS. The CDR3 totals 15 residues. The CDR3 nucleotides read TGTGCCAGCAGTGATAGCGGGACGGACCCGCCGCCCGGTTATTTT. Translation: CASSDSGTDPPPGYF.

This sequence joins TRBV7-2 and TRBJ1-6, with a tentative D call TRBD1 (5 bases). CDR3 length: 15 amino acids. V was trimmed by 6 bases and J by 8 bases, leaving 17 bases between them. Germline loops: CDR1 SGHTA, CDR2 FQGNSA. CDR3 nucleotides: TGTGCCAGCAGTCAAAACGGGGGAGCGGATTCACCCCTCCACTTT. Translation gives CASSQNGGADSPLHF.

This rearrangement joins TRBV25-1 to TRBJ1-2; weak D call: TRBD1 (6 bases). Trimming pared 1 base from V and 2 bases from J, leaving 8 bases between. The CDR3 contains 14 residues. The germline CDR1 and CDR2 sequences are MGHDK and SYGVNS. CDR3 region: CASSEWGRNYGYTF. For the CDR3, the DNA is TGTGCCAGCAGTGAATGGGGGCGGAACTATGGCTACACCTTC.

Only one count was recorded for this clone. This chain connects TRBV4-3 to TRBJ1-2, with D hard to call. The V end lost 1 base, the J end lost 5 bases, and 8 bases lay between the germline ends. In germline, CDR1 is LGHNA, CDR2 YSLEER. This CDR3 spans 13 amino acids. The CDR3 protein is CASSQAKHYGYTF. The CDR3 coding sequence is TGCGCCAGCAGCCAAGCAAAACATTATGGCTACACCTTC.

This chain links TRBV6-1 with TRBJ2-7, with D unclear. The CDR3 contains 13 residues. Germline CDR1 and CDR2: MNHNS and SASEGT. Trimming took 5 bases from V and 4 from J, leaving 12 bases between them. The DNA for the CDR3 is TGTGCCAGCAGTAATCAGGCTGCGTACGAGCAGTACTTC. Translating it yields CASSNQAAYEQYF.

The chain has TRBV27 and TRBJ1-4, with D maybe TRBD1 (6 bases). Germline V gives CDR1 MNHEY, CDR2 SMNVEV (reference sequence). This CDR3 comprises 13 residues. Trimming took 7 bases from V and 8 from J, leaving 14 bases between them. This chain's CDR3 is CASTPGRGEKLFF. CDR3 bases: TGTGCCAGCACCCCCGGAAGGGGGGAAAAACTGTTTTTT.

CDR3: CSVEVRGGIPSGSQDTQYF. The CDR3, as DNA: TGCAGCGTTGAAGTAAGAGGGGGCATACCTAGCGGGAGTCAAGATACGCAGTATTTT. The V and J genes are TRBV29-1 and TRBJ2-3; 10 bases are shared with TRBD2. The junction had 18 bases not matched to a gene; V was cut back by 1 base and J by 5 bases. CDR1 is SQVTM and CDR2 is ANQGSEA in the germline V gene. This CDR3 spans 19 amino acids.

V is TRBV5-4 and J is TRBJ2-1; 10 bases line up with TRBD2. The germline gives CDR1 SGHNT, CDR2 YYREEE (reference sequence). This CDR3 is 14 amino acids long. V was clipped by 10 bases and J by 6 bases; unmatched bases: 10. The CDR3: CAYGVASGSNEQFF. The CDR3 region has the DNA TGTGCCTATGGAGTGGCTAGCGGGAGCAATGAGCAGTTCTTC.

The V and J genes are TRBV29-1 and TRBJ1-2; D possibly corresponds to TRBD1 (6 bases). V lost 4 bases, J lost 2 bases, and 14 bases lay in between. CDR3 length: 14 amino acids. Germline V gene sequence: CDR1 SQVTM, CDR2 ANQGSEA. In DNA form, the CDR3 reads TGCAGCGTTGGGGTGGGGCAGGGGAACTATGGCTACACCTTC. Its translation: CSVGVGQGNYGYTF.

This clone appeared a few times. The rearrangement uses TRBV28 and TRBJ1-2; 9 bases are shared with TRBD1. This CDR3 spans 16 amino acids. Unmatched junction bases numbered 10, after V lost 2 bases and J lost 6 bases. Germline CDR1 and CDR2: MDHEN and SYDVKM. CDR3 bases: TGTGCCAGCAGTTTACCCCCTGGACAGGGGAAGGATGGCTACACCTTC. It translates to CASSLPPGQGKDGYTF.

The rearrangement links TRBV6-4 to TRBJ1-2, with D tentatively TRBD1 (6 bases). Germline loops: CDR1 MRHNA, CDR2 SNTAGT. Trimming took 7 bases from V and 6 from J, leaving 15 bases between them. The CDR3 contains 13 residues. The CDR3 reads CASNFGDTHGYTF. The CDR3 bases are TGTGCCAGCAATTTCGGGGACACCCATGGCTACACCTTC.

The table lists this clone with a few counts. This rearrangement joins TRBV19 to TRBJ1-2; maybe TRBD1 (6 bases). The V and J ends lost 7 bases and 1 base respectively, with 13 bases between them. Germline CDR1 is LNHDA and CDR2 is SQIVND (reference sequence). CDR3 length equals 14 residues. CDR3 in DNA: TGTGCCAGTACCTCGACAGGCCGTAACTATGGCTACACCTTC. Translating gives CASTSTGRNYGYTF.

This chain links TRBV5-1 with TRBJ2-1, with 7 bases that match TRBD2. CDR1 is SGHRS and CDR2 is YFSETQ in the germline V gene. This CDR3 has 16 residues. Germline trimming cut 1 base from V and 3 bases from J; bases unmatched to any gene: 7. DNA for the CDR3: TGCGCCAGCAGCTTGCTCGGGAGGTCCTACTACAATGAGCAGTTCTTC. Protein: CASSLLGRSYYNEQFF.

This clone was counted a few times. The rearrangement joins TRBV2 to TRBJ2-5; D gene uncertain. Trimming removed 4 bases from V and 3 bases from J, with 9 bases in between. CDR3 length: 13 amino acids. CDR1 SNHLY and CDR2 FYNNEI come from the germline V gene. The CDR3 loop reads CASSGLAEETQYF. CDR3 coding DNA: TGTGCCAGCAGTGGTTTGGCGGAAGAGACCCAGTACTTC.

This clone was seen only a few times. The J gene is TRBJ2-3, the V gene TRBV5-4; 13 bases agree with TRBD2. The CDR3 loop spans 16 amino acids. Germline V CDR1 and CDR2: SGHNT, YYREEE (reference sequence). The V and J ends lost 4 bases and 5 bases, in that order; junction bases with no gene match: 7. The CDR3: CASSRPGLAGEDTQYF. The CDR3 region has the DNA TGTGCCAGCAGCCGCCCCGGACTAGCGGGAGAAGATACGCAGTATTTT.

This sequence joins TRBV29-1 and TRBJ2-7; tentatively, D is TRBD1 (6 bases). Between the trimmed V and J ends, which lost 5 bases and 1 base, there was a span of 9 bases. This CDR3 region has 12 residues. The germline V gene encodes CDR1 SQVTM and CDR2 ANQGSEA. CDR3 loop: CSVLTGSYEQYF. In DNA form, the CDR3 reads TGCAGCGTTTTGACAGGTTCCTACGAGCAGTACTTC.

The chain uses TRBV28 and TRBJ2-7, with D possibly matching TRBD1 (5 bases). Germline V gene sequence: CDR1 MDHEN, CDR2 SYDVKM. There are 15 residues in the CDR3. V dropped 4 bases and J dropped 5 bases, with 18 bases sitting between them. CDR3 in DNA: TGTGCCAGCAGTTCAGCCCAGGGTCAGATCAACGAGCAGTACTTC. This encodes CASSSAQGQINEQYF.

The rearrangement uses TRBV7-9 and TRBJ2-7, with 10 bases that match TRBD1. From germline, CDR1 is SEHNR and CDR2 FQNEAQ (reference sequence). Germline trimming cut 2 bases from V and 5 bases from J; bases unmatched to any gene: 3. The CDR3 has 14 residues. DNA of the CDR3: TGTGCCAGCAGCTTAAGGGACAGGGGTAACGAGCAGTACTTC. Protein product: CASSLRDRGNEQYF.

The V call is TRBV27, the J call TRBJ1-1, with unresolved D. The germline gives CDR1 MNHEY, CDR2 SMNVEV (reference sequence). V lost 2 bases and J lost 1, with 8 bases in between. The CDR3 covers 14 residues. CDR3 protein: CASSLDRGNTEAFF. DNA of the CDR3: TGTGCCAGCAGTTTAGATCGGGGGAACACTGAAGCTTTCTTT.

In its sample, this clone was seen a few times. The CDR3 spells CASSSGGRTSKNIQYF. In DNA form, the CDR3 reads TGTGCCAGCAGCTCCGGAGGGCGGACTAGTAAAAACATTCAGTACTTC. The V gene is TRBV11-1, the J gene TRBJ2-4, with 7 bases matching TRBD2. With V trimmed by 4 bases and J by 4 bases, 10 bases remained unmatched. Germline CDR1 is SGHAT and CDR2 is FQDESV (reference sequence). The CDR3 spans 16 residues.

Only a few counts were recorded for this clone. The gene calls are TRBV4-1 and TRBJ2-2, with TRBD2 as a possible D gene (5 bases). Germline V gene lookup returns CDR1 MGHRA and CDR2 YSYEKL. CDR3 length equals 17 residues. Trimming stripped 0 bases from V and 0 bases from J, with 11 bases between. CDR3 DNA: TGCGCCAGCAGCCAAGAGCAGGCGGGTGCGAACACCGGGGAGCTGTTTTTT. It encodes CASSQEQAGANTGELFF.

V gene TRBV28 combines with J gene TRBJ1-1; tentatively, D is TRBD1 (5 bases). The CDR3 contains 14 residues. V lost 6 bases and J lost 4, with 15 bases in between. CDR1 MDHEN and CDR2 SYDVKM come from the germline V gene. CDR3 protein: CASSLTGRGTEAFF. CDR3 coding DNA: TGTGCCAGCAGCCTAACAGGCCGAGGCACTGAAGCTTTCTTT.